These 30 T cell receptor beta chains came from one sample sequenced in a study of blood T cell repertoires in COVID-19. The repertoire was sequenced with immunoSEQ multiplex PCR; TCRdb's copy has only in-frame clones and lacks some. The sample consists of 250,000 to 300,000 clones, approximately 89% of them appearing once. Sequencing used peripheral blood. The receptors stem from a woman under 40 with COVID-19, enrolled during active disease.

V gene TRBV28 combines with J gene TRBJ1-5; possibly TRBD1 for D (6 bases). The V gene's germline CDR1 is MDHEN and CDR2 SYDVKM. V gave up 6 bases and J gave up 4 bases, with 19 bases separating them. This CDR3 is built from 16 residues. The CDR3 DNA is TGTGCCAGCAGGCCAGACAGGCCCAGATCAAATCAGCCCCAGCATTTT. Translating gives CASRPDRPRSNQPQHF.

This chain connects TRBV6-5 to TRBJ2-3; 8 bases match TRBD1. This CDR3 has 15 residues. J lost 5 bases, V lost 6 bases, and 10 bases had no gene match. Looked up from germline, CDR1 is MNHEY and CDR2 is SVGAGI. CDR3 region: CASRIEDRAGDTQYF. The DNA for the CDR3 is TGTGCCAGCAGGATCGAGGACAGGGCAGGAGATACGCAGTATTTT.

J is TRBJ2-1 and V is TRBV21-1; TRBD2 was called by the table and not checked on the DNA. TRBV21-1 counts as a pseudogene. CDR3 size: 21 residues. The CDR3: CASSASPGLAGEVSSYNEQFF. The CDR3 coding sequence is TGTGCCAGCAGCGCCTCTCCGGGACTAGCGGGAGAAGTGAGCTCCTACAATGAGCAGTTCTTC.

This clone was seen only once. The rearrangement uses TRBV5-8 and TRBJ1-1; a possible D gene is TRBD1 (6 bases). The CDR3 length is 15 residues. The germline V and J ends were trimmed by 4 bases and 4 bases, with 17 bases remaining between them. Germline CDR1 and CDR2: SGHTS and YDEGEE. The DNA of the CDR3 is TGTGCCAGCAGCACGAGGGGGTACGGCTTCACTGAAGCTTTCTTT. Translated, it gives CASSTRGYGFTEAFF.

Here the CDR3 DNA reads TGTGCCAGCAGTCCAGGGGTTGGGACTGAAGCTTTCTTT. It specifies CASSPGVGTEAFF. The V and J genes are TRBV28 and TRBJ1-1; a weak D match, TRBD1 (6 bases). The germline V and J ends were trimmed by 5 bases and 5 bases, with 12 bases remaining between them. This CDR3 contains 13 residues. Per germline, CDR1 MDHEN and CDR2 SYDVKM.

In DNA form, the CDR3 reads TGTGCCAGCAGCGTAGCTAGCGGGGACAACACCGGGGAGCTGTTTTTT. It yields the protein CASSVASGDNTGELFF. The J gene is TRBJ2-2, the V gene TRBV9, with 9 bases lining up with TRBD2. The trim removed 0 bases at V and 2 bases at J, leaving 2 bases unmatched. CDR1 is SGDLS, CDR2 YYNGEE, per germline. The CDR3 contains 16 residues.

This clone was counted a few times. The V call is TRBV6-1, the J call TRBJ1-6, with D hard to call. Trimming cost V 1 base and J 11 bases, with 6 bases left between them. In germline, CDR1 is MNHNS, CDR2 SASEGT. The length of the CDR3 is 12 residues. CDR3 loop: CASSEGRTPLHF. The CDR3 DNA sequence: TGTGCCAGCAGTGAAGGGAGGACACCCCTCCACTTT.

V and J are TRBV6-5 and TRBJ2-7; 8 bases align to TRBD1. The CDR3 is made up of 13 amino acids. CDR1 MNHEY and CDR2 SVGAGI come from the germline V gene. With V trimmed by 2 bases and J by 3 bases, 0 bases remained unmatched. CDR3 nucleotide sequence: TGTGCCAGCAGTTACGACAGGGGCTACGAGCAGTACTTC. Its translation: CASSYDRGYEQYF.

The chain has TRBV30 and TRBJ2-7; D is undetermined. Germline V gene lookup returns CDR1 GTSNPN and CDR2 SVGIG (reference sequence). This CDR3 contains 12 residues. Trimming removed 0 bases from V and 6 bases from J, with 9 bases in between. Here the CDR3 DNA reads TGTGCCTGGAGTGTATCAGGAATCGAGCAGTACTTC. Its protein is CAWSVSGIEQYF.

This clone was counted a single time. The chain combines TRBV7-6 with TRBJ2-7; TRBD1 aligns across 9 bases. The ends lost 5 bases at V and 3 bases at J; junction bases unmatched: 8. Germline CDR1 reads SGHVS; CDR2 reads FNYEAQ. This CDR3 comprises 15 residues. In DNA form, the CDR3 reads TGTGCCAGCAGCCACCCCGGACAGGGGAACTACGAGCAGTACTTC. Translating gives CASSHPGQGNYEQYF. Full variable domain (remainder filled in from reference TRBV7-6 and TRBJ2-7): GAGVSQSPRYKVTKRGQDVALRCDPISGHVSLYWYRQALGQGPEFLTYFNYEAQQDKSGLPNDRFSAERPEGSISTLTIQRTEQRDSAMYRCASSHPGQGNYEQYFGPGTRLTVT.

This clone occurred once. This chain links TRBV5-4 with TRBJ2-2; 8 nucleotides align to TRBD1. Germline V gives CDR1 SGHNT, CDR2 YYREEE (reference sequence). The CDR3 is 15 residues long. V was pared by 4 bases and J by 7 bases, with 9 bases of the junction left unmatched. DNA for the CDR3: TGTGCCAGCAGCATTGACAGGGGTGGTAACGGGGAGCTGTTTTTT. Its translation is CASSIDRGGNGELFF.

The chain has TRBV5-4 and TRBJ2-1; 8 bases align to TRBD1. J gave up 7 bases and V 4 bases, and 10 bases lay outside the gene matches. CDR1 and CDR2 from the germline V gene are SGHNT and YYREEE (reference sequence). This CDR3 is built from 15 residues. CDR3 amino acids: CASSPRQGSKNEQFF. The CDR3 coding sequence is TGTGCCAGCAGCCCCCGACAGGGGTCGAAGAATGAGCAGTTCTTC.

The genes are TRBV5-6 and TRBJ1-1; 8 bases are a match to TRBD1. Germline V gene sequence: CDR1 SGHDT, CDR2 YYEEEE. The ends lost 3 bases at V and 8 bases at J; junction bases unmatched: 15. The CDR3 totals 16 residues. The CDR3 DNA reads as TGTGCCAGCAGCTCGGGCAAGGACAGGGTTCTTTCGGAAGCTTTCTTT. Translated, it gives CASSSGKDRVLSEAFF.

The V and J genes are TRBV3-1 (or the pseudogene TRBV3-2) and TRBJ1-5, with 8 bases lining up with TRBD1. This CDR3 region has 15 residues. V dropped 0 bases and J dropped 6; count of bases not matched to a gene: 4. Germline CDR1 is LGHDT and CDR2 is YNNKEL (reference sequence). The CDR3 DNA reads TGTGCCAGCAGCCAAGACTCAGGGGGCGGTCAGCCCCAGCATTTT. It specifies CASSQDSGGGQPQHF.

The chain links TRBV28 to TRBJ1-1; TRBD1 is a possible D gene (6 bases). The V gene lost 3 bases and the J gene lost 0 bases, with 14 bases spanning the gap. The CDR3 runs 16 residues. Looked up from germline, CDR1 is MDHEN and CDR2 is SYDVKM. CDR3 in amino acids: CASSFGVQGMNTEAFF. The CDR3 coding sequence is TGTGCCAGCAGTTTTGGGGTACAGGGCATGAACACTGAAGCTTTCTTT.

The rearrangement links TRBV10-1 to TRBJ2-1; 12 nucleotides line up with TRBD2. Germline CDR1 is WNHNN and CDR2 is SYGVQD (reference sequence). The ends lost 6 bases at V and 6 bases at J; junction bases unmatched: 6. This CDR3 has 15 amino acids. This CDR3 is CASRISSGRANEQFF. CDR3 DNA sequence: TGCGCCAGCAGGATATCTAGCGGGAGGGCCAATGAGCAGTTCTTC.

This chain connects TRBV27 to TRBJ1-6; D gene uncertain. Trimming took off 6 bases at V and 7 bases at J, with 10 bases between the two ends. CDR3 length: 13 residues. The V gene's germline CDR1 is MNHEY and CDR2 SMNVEV (reference sequence). CDR3 amino acids: CASRSLRNSPLHF. In DNA form, the CDR3 reads TGTGCCAGCAGGTCCTTGAGAAATTCACCCCTCCACTTT.

The CDR3 sequence: CAWSGLGNSPLHF. In nucleotides, the CDR3 is TGTGCCTGGAGTGGACTTGGGAATTCACCCCTCCACTTT. V and J are TRBV30 and TRBJ1-6; no clear D. The CDR3 has 13 residues. Deletions cut 1 base from V and 7 bases from J, with 8 bases between. Germline V gene sequence: CDR1 GTSNPN, CDR2 SVGIG (reference sequence). Full variable domain (missing parts from reference TRBV30 and TRBJ1-6): SQTIHQWPATLVQPVGSPLSLECTVEGTSNPNLYWYRQAAGRGLQLLFYSVGIGQISSEVPQNLSASRPQDRQFILSSKKLLLSDSGFYLCAWSGLGNSPLHFGNGTRLTVT.

This rearrangement joins TRBV15 to TRBJ1-5, with D possibly matching TRBD1 (5 bases). The CDR3 spans 14 residues. V was cut by 8 bases and J by 2 bases, with 13 bases left in between. Germline V CDR1 and CDR2: LNHNV, YYDKDF (reference sequence). Here the CDR3 DNA reads TGTGCCACCGGAATACGGGGGGGCAATCAGCCCCAGCATTTT. This gives the protein CATGIRGGNQPQHF.

This clone was picked up a small number of times. The chain links TRBV6-6 to TRBJ2-7; 7 bases fit TRBD2. Germline-derived CDR1 and CDR2 are MNHNY and SVGAGI (reference sequence). With V trimmed by 2 bases and J by 2 bases, 3 bases remained unmatched. The CDR3 is 14 amino acids. The CDR3 DNA reads as TGTGCCAGCAGTTACGAGGGAGGGCCCTACGAGCAGTACTTC. Translated: CASSYEGGPYEQYF.

This clone was counted only a few times. The chain has TRBV2 and TRBJ1-5, with 8 positions matching TRBD1. The germline gives CDR1 SNHLY, CDR2 FYNNEI. This CDR3 comprises 15 residues. J was trimmed by 5 bases and V by 3 bases; bases with no gene match: 6. The CDR3 protein is CASSDYVRGHQPQHF. CDR3 nucleotides: TGTGCCAGCAGTGATTATGTCAGGGGGCATCAGCCCCAGCATTTT.

The V call is TRBV28, the J call TRBJ1-3; perhaps TRBD1 as D (5 bases). The CDR3 is 15 residues long. Germline values: CDR1 MDHEN, CDR2 SYDVKM. The V and J ends lost 6 bases and 0 bases respectively, with 12 bases between them. CDR3 loop: CASSMGRISGNTIYF. The CDR3 nucleotides are TGTGCCAGCAGCATGGGGCGGATCTCTGGAAACACCATATATTTT.

The genes are TRBV5-1 and TRBJ2-3; the D is unclear. The CDR3 totals 15 residues. Germline V gene data show CDR1 as SGHRS and CDR2 as YFSETQ. The V end was cut by 0 bases, the J end by 0 bases, with 8 bases between. As DNA, the CDR3 is TGCGCCAGCAGCTTGGTCCCTCTGAGCACAGATACGCAGTATTTT. It codes for CASSLVPLSTDTQYF.

This clone was counted many times. Additional DNA sequences in this sample encode the identical CDR3. The V and J genes are TRBV27 and TRBJ1-5; D perhaps matches TRBD1 (5 bases). Germline CDR1 reads MNHEY; CDR2 reads SMNVEV (reference sequence). Trimming pared 2 bases from V and 4 bases from J, leaving 9 bases between. This CDR3 has 14 residues. CDR3 loop: CASSLQGGNQPQHF. CDR3 coding DNA: TGTGCCAGCAGTTTACAGGGCGGTAATCAGCCCCAGCATTTT.

The CDR3 sequence: CASSFRSVHTGELFF. The CDR3 bases are TGTGCCAGCAGTTTCCGGAGCGTACACACCGGGGAGCTGTTTTTT. The chain employs TRBV28 and TRBJ2-2; D gene uncertain. Trimming removed 3 bases from V and 3 bases from J, with 11 bases in between. Germline V gene sequence: CDR1 MDHEN, CDR2 SYDVKM. The CDR3 runs 15 residues.

This chain links TRBV19 with TRBJ1-3; D is ambiguous. The germline V and J ends were trimmed by 5 bases and 9 bases, with 14 bases remaining between them. The CDR3 contains 13 residues. Germline CDR1 reads LNHDA; CDR2 reads SQIVND (reference sequence). The CDR3 region is CASSQRSGSTIYF. The DNA for the CDR3 is TGTGCCAGTAGTCAGCGTTCGGGGAGCACCATATATTTT.

The chain links TRBV7-9 to TRBJ1-1; D is possibly TRBD1 (5 bases). The V end was cut by 0 bases, the J end by 10 bases, with 15 bases between. In germline, CDR1 is SEHNR, CDR2 FQNEAQ (reference sequence). This CDR3 comprises 14 residues. This chain's CDR3 is CASSLAQSRVSAFF. The CDR3, as DNA: TGTGCCAGCAGCTTAGCGCAAAGCAGGGTATCAGCTTTCTTT.

The V gene is TRBV19, the J gene TRBJ2-2; tentatively, D is TRBD1 (6 bases). V lost 6 bases, J lost 1 base, and 9 bases lay in between. Germline CDR1 reads LNHDA; CDR2 reads SQIVND (reference sequence). The CDR3 length is 14 residues. CDR3 sequence: CASRVQGNTGELFF. In DNA form, the CDR3 reads TGTGCCAGTAGAGTACAGGGGAACACCGGGGAGCTGTTTTTT.

The J gene is TRBJ2-1, the V gene TRBV7-2; TRBD2 matches 9 bases. The CDR3 covers 15 residues. With 4 bases clipped from V and 4 bases from J, the junction kept 5 bases outside the gene matches. Germline-derived CDR1 and CDR2 are SGHTA and FQGNSA. DNA for the CDR3: TGTGCCAGCAGCTCGCTAGCGGGGACGTACAATGAGCAGTTCTTC. Amino acids: CASSSLAGTYNEQFF.

The V call is TRBV6-5, the J call TRBJ1-1; D possibly corresponds to TRBD1 (6 bases). The CDR3 is 15 amino acids. CDR1 MNHEY and CDR2 SVGAGI come from the germline V gene. The germline V and J ends were trimmed by 4 bases and 0 bases, with 12 bases remaining between them. The CDR3 DNA reads TGTGCCAGCAGTTCGACAGGCCCAATGAACACTGAAGCTTTCTTT. Encoded protein: CASSSTGPMNTEAFF.